This T cell receptor (beta chain) was recorded in a study of human versus mouse CDR3 diversity and MHC coevolution. General study results and limits: iCHAO1 estimated the human TCR beta repertoire at 1.5 million to 2 million clonotypes. Most of the three human donors had the lowest clonal inequality.

Concerning this clone: Its antigen is not known.

Germline-derived CDR1 and CDR2 are LNHDA and SQIVND (reference sequence). The CDR3 loop spans 17 amino acids. V lost 5 bases and J lost 6, with 25 bases in between. Clones were sequenced by immunoSEQ multiplex PCR, and TCRdb holds only the in-frame ones, with some missing. The sample records about 81,000 clones, about 93% being singletons. Sequencing was carried out using naive CD4+ T cells from blood. Subset specified: CD45RO-negative CD62L-positive naive CD4 T cells. The sequence came from a person aged 30 to 70 in good health. V gene TRBV19 combines with J gene TRBJ1-1; D is ambiguous. The CDR3 sequence is CASSVRAQRRSRAEAFF. CDR3 sequence (DNA): TGTGCCAGTAGTGTCCGGGCTCAACGTAGGTCGAGGGCTGAAGCTTTCTTT.